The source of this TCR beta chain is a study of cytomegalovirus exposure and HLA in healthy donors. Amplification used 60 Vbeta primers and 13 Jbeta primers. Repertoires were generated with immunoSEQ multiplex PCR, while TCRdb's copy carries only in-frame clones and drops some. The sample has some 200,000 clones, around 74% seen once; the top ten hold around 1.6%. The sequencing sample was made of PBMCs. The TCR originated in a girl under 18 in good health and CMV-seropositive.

CDR3 region: CASSPNRVSYNEKLFF. CDR3 DNA sequence: TGTGCCAGCTCACCTAACAGGGTGAGCTATAATGAAAAACTGTTTTTT. The chain combines TRBV18 with TRBJ1-4; tentatively, D is TRBD1 (6 bases). The CDR3 spans 16 residues. V lost 3 bases to trimming and J lost 4 bases, with 15 bases between them. Germline CDR1 and CDR2: KGHSH and LQKENI.